The 29 T cell receptor beta chains in this list originate from one sample, sequenced in a study of blood T cells in healthy people across ages. With a J-beta primer mix and a sample-barcoded 5' primer, a second PCR ran about 6 to 11 cycles. In TCRdb, the 5' RACE reads were re-called with MiXCR into one record per CDR3 protein. The data contain roughly 650,000 distinct CDR3 sequences, about 34% of them seen just once; the ten biggest clones take up roughly 15%. Specimen: blood. Source of these receptors: a woman aged 80 or over in good health.

This clonotype was counted a few times. The CDR3 protein is CASSRSRAGDTQYF. In DNA, the CDR3 is TGTGCCAGCAGCCGATCGAGGGCCGGCGATACGCAGTATTTT. The genes are TRBV3-1 and TRBJ2-3; tentatively, D is TRBD2 (5 bases). Trimming stripped 4 bases from V and 6 bases from J, with 14 bases between. The CDR3 spans 14 residues. CDR1 LGHDT and CDR2 YNNKEL come from the germline V gene (reference sequence).

This clonotype was counted at least ten times. The chain joins TRBV11-1 to TRBJ2-1; TRBD1 matches at 7 bases. CDR1 and CDR2 (germline): SGHAT, FQDESV (reference sequence). This CDR3 is built from 15 residues. J lost 5 bases, V lost 6 bases, and 10 bases had no gene match. The CDR3 nucleotides read TGTGCCAGCAGTTCGCCGGGACAGATCAACAATGAGCAGTTCTTC. Protein product: CASSSPGQINNEQFF. The full variable domain, rest sourced from reference TRBV11-1 and TRBJ2-1, is EAEVAQSPRYKITEKSQAVAFWCDPISGHATLYWYRQILGQGPELLVQFQDESVVDDSQLPKDRFSAERLKGVDSTLKIQPAELGDSAMYLCASSSPGQINNEQFFGPGTRLTVL.

This clonotype appeared a single time. This CDR3 is CASSLRQGAFEQYF. DNA for the CDR3: TGTGCCAGCAGCTTAAGACAGGGGGCATTTGAGCAGTACTTC. This chain joins TRBV7-9 and TRBJ2-4; 10 nucleotides align to TRBD1. The germline V gene encodes CDR1 SEHNR and CDR2 FQNEAQ (reference sequence). V was pared by 2 bases and J by 13 bases, with 8 bases of the junction left unmatched. The CDR3 extends over 14 amino acids.

Of note for this clonotype: Possible read error: a much larger clone is one base away. The conserved phenylalanine or tryptophan is not found at the CDR3 terminus, so this likely reflects a read error. The chain has TRBV6-1 and TRBJ1-5; 8 bases match TRBD1. With 1 base clipped from V and 11 bases from J, the junction kept 10 bases outside the gene matches. The CDR3 length is 15 residues. Germline V gene sequence: CDR1 MNHNS, CDR2 SASEGT. CDR3 sequence (DNA): TGTGCCAGCAGTGAAGAGTGGGGGACAGGATCAGCCCAGCATGTT. Translating gives CASSEEWGTGSAQHV.

This clonotype came up many times. The chain employs TRBV5-4 and TRBJ1-6, with unresolved D. V was clipped by 9 bases and J by 7 bases, with 17 bases between them. Germline values: CDR1 SGHNT, CDR2 YYREEE (reference sequence). The CDR3 length is 14 residues. As DNA, the CDR3 is TGTGCCACTTCCCGGGAATTGGGGAATTCACCCCTCCACTTT. It translates to CATSRELGNSPLHF.

This chain joins TRBV7-3 and TRBJ2-1; 8 bases agree with TRBD2. V shed 5 bases and J 7 bases; nucleotides not matched to a gene: 7. Germline V gene lookup returns CDR1 SGHTA and CDR2 FQGTGA. The CDR3 extends over 14 amino acids. As DNA, the CDR3 is TGTGCCAGCAGCCAAGGACTAGCTAGAAATGAGCAGTTCTTC. It is translated as CASSQGLARNEQFF.

The chain recombines TRBV27 with TRBJ2-5; D remains unclear. TRBJ2-7 explains the end of the DNA better; the J call may be wrong. The CDR3 runs to 15 residues. CDR1 is MNHEY and CDR2 is SMNVEV in the germline V gene (reference sequence). The CDR3 DNA reads TGTGCCAGCAGTTTATCGAGCGAACAGACCTACGAGCAGTACTTC. Protein: CASSLSSEQTYEQYF.

This sequence joins TRBV10-3 and TRBJ2-2, with D unclear. The CDR3 is 12 residues long. V dropped 4 bases and J dropped 5 bases, with 5 bases sitting between them. Germline lookup yields CDR1 ENHRY and CDR2 SYGVKD. CDR3 sequence: CAISVGTGELFF. In DNA, the CDR3 is TGTGCCATCAGTGTGGGAACCGGGGAGCTGTTTTTT.

This rearrangement joins TRBV7-6 to TRBJ2-2, with 13 positions matching TRBD2. V lost 5 bases and J lost 6; bases outside the gene matches: 12. The CDR3 is 18 amino acids. The V gene's germline CDR1 is SGHVS and CDR2 FNYEAQ. The CDR3 sequence: CASSPGTSGVVGAGELFF. CDR3 sequence (DNA): TGTGCCAGCAGCCCTGGGACTAGCGGGGTGGTCGGGGCCGGGGAGCTGTTTTTT.

This clonotype was picked up many times. J is TRBJ2-1 and V is TRBV7-2; the match to TRBD1 covers 8 bases. Germline CDR1 reads SGHTA; CDR2 reads FQGNSA. This CDR3 contains 15 residues. J lost 3 bases, V lost 3 bases, and 4 bases had no gene match. The DNA of the CDR3 is TGTGCCAGCAGCTTGGCGACAGGGGTCTACAATGAGCAGTTCTTC. Translating it yields CASSLATGVYNEQFF.

The J gene is TRBJ2-7, the V gene TRBV29-1, with TRBD2 as a possible D gene (5 bases). This CDR3 is built from 12 residues. V dropped 5 bases and J dropped 0 bases, with 8 bases sitting between them. Germline V gene data show CDR1 as SQVTM and CDR2 as ANQGSEA. CDR3 DNA: TGCAGCGTTAAACGGGACTCCTACGAGCAGTACTTC. This encodes CSVKRDSYEQYF.

This clonotype was found many times. V gene TRBV9 combines with J gene TRBJ2-7; D may correspond to TRBD1 or TRBD2 (5 bases each). V lost 0 bases, J lost 0 bases, and 7 bases lay in between. The CDR3 runs 14 residues. Germline V gene sequence: CDR1 SGDLS, CDR2 YYNGEE. In nucleotides, the CDR3 is TGTGCCAGCAGCGTAGGGGGGAACTCCTACGAGCAGTACTTC. It is translated as CASSVGGNSYEQYF. The full variable domain, completed using reference TRBV9 and TRBJ2-7, is DSGVTQTPKHLITATGQRVTLRCSPRSGDLSVYWYQQSLDQGLQFLIQYYNGEERAKGNILERFSAQQFPDLHSELNLSSLELGDSALYFCASSVGGNSYEQYFGPGTRLTVT.

In this sample, this clonotype turned up a few times. The V call is TRBV30, the J call TRBJ1-1; D remains unclear. V lost 1 base to trimming and J lost 4 bases, with 16 bases between them. The CDR3 length is 15 residues. The germline V gene has CDR1 GTSNPN and CDR2 SVGIG (reference sequence). The CDR3 is CAWSASDLYGTEAFF. The CDR3 region has the DNA TGTGCCTGGAGTGCGTCGGACTTATATGGCACTGAAGCTTTCTTT.

This rearrangement joins TRBV6-5 to TRBJ2-2, with TRBD1 identical over 7 bases. The CDR3 spans 15 residues. With 4 bases clipped from V and 5 bases from J, the junction kept 7 bases outside the gene matches. Germline CDR1 reads MNHEY; CDR2 reads SVGAGI. The CDR3 is CASSFYTGETGELFF. For the CDR3, the DNA is TGTGCCAGCAGTTTCTATACAGGGGAGACCGGGGAGCTGTTTTTT.

Remarks on this clonotype: With a much larger clone just one base away, this may be a read error. The chain links TRBV7-2 to TRBJ2-1; 7 nucleotides align to TRBD1. The DNA matches TRBJ2-7 better at its end, which makes the J call doubtful. Germline CDR1 is SGHTA and CDR2 is FQGNSA. The CDR3 runs 16 residues. As DNA, the CDR3 is TGTGCCAGCAGCTTAGGGTCAGGGGGTAGGTACAATGAGCAGTACTTC. It is translated as CASSLGSGGRYNEQYF.

Many counts were recorded for this clonotype. This chain connects TRBV7-2 to TRBJ1-1, with TRBD1 as a possible D gene (6 bases). Per the germline V gene, CDR1 is SGHTA and CDR2 is FQGNSA. This CDR3 has 12 residues. Trimming left V 3 bases short and J 9 bases short, with 11 bases between. CDR3 sequence: CASSFGQPQAFF. CDR3 DNA sequence: TGTGCCAGCAGCTTCGGACAGCCCCAAGCTTTCTTT.

This clonotype was observed at least ten times. The chain carries TRBV12-3 or TRBV12-4 and TRBJ2-7; D may be TRBD2 (7 bases). The CDR3 covers 14 residues. Trimming removed 6 bases from V and 5 bases from J, with 17 bases in between. CDR3 DNA sequence: TGTGCCAGCAGACGCGGGGGCCGGGTGGACGAGCAGTACTTC. This gives the protein CASRRGGRVDEQYF.

This clonotype was seen a single time. Just one base apart from a much larger clone, this may be a read error. V gene TRBV30 combines with J gene TRBJ2-4, with D maybe TRBD2 (5 bases). Matching the DNA end better, TRBJ2-1 makes the J call doubtful. Per germline, CDR1 GTSNPN and CDR2 SVGIG (reference sequence). The CDR3 has 12 amino acids. The CDR3 loop is CAWSLAKNIQFF. The DNA for the CDR3 is TGTGCCTGGAGTCTAGCCAAAAACATTCAGTTCTTC.

The sample holds many counts of this clonotype. The chain employs TRBV27 and TRBJ1-2, with TRBD1 matching over 8 bases. The CDR3 loop spans 14 amino acids. The V gene end was trimmed by 1 base and the J gene end by 8 bases; junction bases not matched to a gene: 6. Germline V gene lookup returns CDR1 MNHEY and CDR2 SMNVEV (reference sequence). Here the CDR3 reads CASSLYPGGQGYTF. The CDR3 coding sequence is TGTGCCAGCAGTTTATACCCAGGGGGCCAAGGCTACACCTTC.

Regarding this clonotype: With a much larger clone just one base away, this may be a read error. The rearrangement uses TRBV30 and TRBJ2-1; D possibly corresponds to TRBD1 (5 bases). Germline assignment: CDR1 GTSNPN and CDR2 SVGIG (reference sequence). The CDR3 loop spans 15 amino acids. The CDR3 DNA reads TGTGCCTGGGAACCAGGGATTGGGAACTACGATGAGCAGTTCTTC. It codes for CAWEPGIGNYDEQFF.

This clonotype was counted only a few times. The rearrangement uses TRBV7-3 and TRBJ2-2, with D perhaps TRBD1 (6 bases). CDR1 and CDR2 from the germline V gene are SGHTA and FQGTGA. The germline V and J ends were trimmed by 3 bases and 4 bases, with 9 bases remaining between them. The CDR3 contains 14 residues. The DNA for the CDR3 is TGTGCCAGCAGCTTCTTACAGGGCACCGGGGAGCTGTTTTTT. Residues: CASSFLQGTGELFF.

A few counts support this clonotype. V usage is TRBV10-3 and J usage is TRBJ1-4; possibly TRBD1 for D (6 bases). CDR1 is ENHRY, CDR2 SYGVKD, per germline. CDR3 length: 13 residues. The V end lost 8 bases, the J end lost 2 bases, and 9 bases lay between the germline ends. The chain's CDR3 is CAIGGGTNEKLFF. The CDR3 DNA sequence: TGTGCCATCGGGGGGGGCACTAATGAAAAACTGTTTTTT.

In its sample, this clonotype was seen many times. The chain carries TRBV29-1 and TRBJ2-3; TRBD1 is a possible D gene (6 bases). The ends were cut back, 7 bases at V and 3 bases at J, with 11 bases in the middle. The CDR3 is made up of 12 amino acids. In germline, CDR1 is SQVTM, CDR2 ANQGSEA. The CDR3 nucleotides are TGCAGCGCGAGAACAGGGACAGATACGCAGTATTTT. Translated, it gives CSARTGTDTQYF.

This clonotype has a handful of counts. The chain is built from TRBV20-1 and TRBJ1-1, with D perhaps TRBD1 (6 bases). V gave up 5 bases and J gave up 5 bases, with 21 bases separating them. The length of the CDR3 is 15 residues. Germline-derived CDR1 and CDR2 are DFQATT and SNEGSKA (reference sequence). The CDR3: CSAGITGTRRTEAFF. The CDR3 DNA is TGCAGTGCTGGCATTACCGGGACAAGGAGGACTGAAGCTTTCTTT.

This clonotype came up many times. The rearrangement joins TRBV5-6 to TRBJ2-1, with a tentative D call TRBD2 (5 bases). V was pared by 0 bases and J by 0 bases, with 7 bases between. Germline V gene lookup returns CDR1 SGHDT and CDR2 YYEEEE. The CDR3 runs to 15 residues. The CDR3 protein is CASSLVSGSYNEQFF. CDR3 in DNA: TGTGCCAGCAGCTTGGTCAGCGGCTCCTACAATGAGCAGTTCTTC.

A word on this clonotype: A much larger clone is a single base away; this may be a read error. The V and J genes are TRBV7-2 and TRBJ2-7, with 11 bases matching TRBD2. The germline V gene has CDR1 SGHTA and CDR2 FQGNSA. V was pared by 6 bases and J by 7 bases, with 14 bases of the junction left unmatched. The CDR3 length is 16 residues. CDR3 bases: TGTGCCAGCAGAGACAATAGCGGGGGGGCAGGTAATGAGCAGTACTTC. It specifies CASRDNSGGAGNEQYF.

This clonotype is a singleton in its sample. CDR3 sequence: CASRAVIGGANVLTF. For the CDR3, the DNA is TGCGCCAGCAGGGCAGTCATTGGCGGGGCCAACGTCCTGACTTTC. V gene TRBV5-1 combines with J gene TRBJ2-6; no firm D call. The V gene lost 5 bases and the J gene lost 4 bases, with 13 bases spanning the gap. Germline assignment: CDR1 SGHRS and CDR2 YFSETQ. The CDR3 is 15 amino acids. Together with reference TRBV5-1 and TRBJ2-6, the CDR3 gives the full variable domain: KAGVTQTPRYLIKTRGQQVTLSCSPISGHRSVSWYQQTPGQGLQFLFEYFSETQRNKGNFPGRFSGRQFSNSRSEMNVSTLELGDSALYLCASRAVIGGANVLTFGAGSRLTVL.

The genes are TRBV20-1 and TRBJ2-5; the D gene could be TRBD1 or TRBD2 (6 bases each). The CDR3 is 14 amino acids. The germline V gene has CDR1 DFQATT and CDR2 SNEGSKA (reference sequence). V was pared by 7 bases and J by 11 bases, with 26 bases between. The CDR3 DNA is TGCAGTGTCGCTATTGGGGGGCGCCCACGGGAACAGTACTTC. Protein sequence: CSVAIGGRPREQYF.

The chain recombines TRBV27 with TRBJ2-2; 9 positions agree with TRBD2. Germline CDR1 and CDR2: MNHEY and SMNVEV (reference sequence). This CDR3 comprises 18 residues. Unmatched junction bases numbered 11, after V lost 1 base and J lost 5 bases. The CDR3, as DNA: TGTGCCAGCAGTTTATGGGGGCCCGGGAGCGGGAGGACCGGGGAGCTGTTTTTT. Protein sequence: CASSLWGPGSGRTGELFF.